A selection of T cell receptor beta chains follows, all from one sample in a study of blood T cell repertoires in COVID-19. Generated by immunoSEQ multiplex PCR, the TCRdb table keeps only in-frame clones and is missing some. The top ten clones hold approximately 1.8% of a sample with fewer than 600,000 clones, around 87% of them seen once. Sequences were obtained from PBMCs or T cells enriched from blood (not recorded which). These receptors all stem from a woman aged 35 to 49 who had recovered from COVID-19. CDR3s include the opening cysteine and the closing phenylalanine or tryptophan. Each record gives: D gene, V gene, clone size, J gene, CDR3 DNA, CDR3 protein. A D gene is named only where the DNA matches it firmly. Not all rows give a size; the values are once, few, many and, for expanded clones, a class.

>.|TRBV9|.|TRBJ2-7
TGTGCCAGCAGCGTAGGGCAGGCTACCAACGAGCAGTACTTC
CASSVGQATNEQYF
>.|TRBV5-5|.|TRBJ1-2
TGTGCCAGCAGCTTGGGGGCGTCAGTCGACTATGGCTACACCTTC
CASSLGASVDYGYTF
>.|TRBV7-9|few|TRBJ1-1
TGTGCCAGCAGCTTAGCGGCGGGAGTGGCTGAAGCTTTCTTT
CASSLAAGVAEAFF
>.|TRBV6-5|.|TRBJ1-2
TGTGCCAGCAGTTACTCGTTGCCAGGGGACTATGGCTACACCTTC
CASSYSLPGDYGYTF
>.|TRBV7-2|.|TRBJ1-4
TGTGCCAGCAGCTTATGGGGGGGTCCTAATGAAAAACTGTTTTTT
CASSLWGGPNEKLFF
>TRBD2|TRBV10-1|.|TRBJ2-3
TGCGCCAGCAGTTTAGCGGGGCTAGATACGCAGTATTTT
CASSLAGLDTQYF
>.|TRBV12-5|.|TRBJ2-5
TGTGCTAGTGGCTCCTCCGGGCAAGAGACCCAGTACTTC
CASGSSGQETQYF
>.|TRBV4-1|few|TRBJ1-2
TGCGCCAGCAGCCAAGATGATGGCAGGGGCTATGGCTACACCTTC
CASSQDDGRGYGYTF
>TRBD1|TRBV5-1|.|TRBJ2-7
TGCGCCAGCAGCTTGACAGGGGACACCTACGAGCAGTACTTC
CASSLTGDTYEQYF
>.|TRBV7-2|.|TRBJ1-5
TGTGCCAGCAGCTCAGGGTTGAATCAGCCCCAGCATTTT
CASSSGLNQPQHF
>TRBD2|TRBV5-6|.|TRBJ2-1
TGTGCCAGCAGCTCCGTCCCACTTAGCGGGAGAGCGGGGAATGAGCAGTTCTTC
CASSSVPLSGRAGNEQFF
>TRBD1|TRBV11-3|.|TRBJ1-1
TGTGCCAGCAACAGGGGGGGAGGCACTGAAGCTTTCTTT
CASNRGGGTEAFF
>TRBD2|TRBV3-1/TRBV3-2|.|TRBJ2-7
TGTGCCAGCAGCCAAGGCCGACCGGGACTAGCGGGAGGGTACTACGAGCAGTACTTC
CASSQGRPGLAGGYYEQYF
>TRBD1|TRBV7-6|.|TRBJ1-1
TGTGCCAGCAGCCCAGGGGGAGTGGGGAACACTGAAGCTTTCTTT
CASSPGGVGNTEAFF
>.|TRBV5-4|.|TRBJ2-2
TGTGCCAGCAGCTTATCCAGCGGGAACACCGGGGAGCTGTTTTTT
CASSLSSGNTGELFF
>TRBD2|TRBV2|once|TRBJ2-1
TGTGCCAGCAAACCGGGACTAGCGGGGAATGAGCAGTTCTTC
CASKPGLAGNEQFF
>.|TRBV20-1|.|TRBJ1-1
TGCAGTGCTAGTCGGGAGCTGAACACTGAAGCTTTCTTT
CSASRELNTEAFF
>TRBD2|TRBV14|.|TRBJ2-5
TGTGCCAGCAGCCAAGGACTAGCGGGAGGGGTAGAGACCCAGTACTTC
CASSQGLAGGVETQYF
>TRBD1|TRBV7-8|few|TRBJ1-2
TGTGCCAGCAGCGAACCGGGACAGGGGATATATGGCTACACCTTC
CASSEPGQGIYGYTF
>TRBD1|TRBV6-5|.|TRBJ2-1
TGTGCCAGCAGCGGACAGGGGGCCGATGAGCAGTTCTTC
CASSGQGADEQFF
>.|TRBV18|.|TRBJ1-1
TGTGCCAGCTCACCATCGAGGGACACTGAAGCTTTCTTT
CASSPSRDTEAFF
>.|TRBV13|.|TRBJ2-1
TGTGCCAGCAGCCCTAGGAAAAGGGGTTACAATGAGCAGTTCTTC
CASSPRKRGYNEQFF
>TRBD2|TRBV5-1|.|TRBJ2-2
TGCGCCAGCAGCCCGGGAGGGGGGCAGGCCGGGGAGCTGTTTTTT
CASSPGGGQAGELFF
>TRBD2|TRBV6-2/TRBV6-3|.|TRBJ2-3
TGTGCCAGCAGTTTACTTGGGCTAGCGGTTAGCACAGATACGCAGTATTTT
CASSLLGLAVSTDTQYF
>.|TRBV2|.|TRBJ2-4
TGTGCCAGCAGTGCTCCCGGCGCGGCCATTCAGTACTTC
CASSAPGAAIQYF
>.|TRBV18|.|TRBJ1-3
TGTGCCAGCTCAACTACAGGGAGGGGAGGAAACACCATATATTTT
CASSTTGRGGNTIYF
>TRBD2|TRBV7-8|.|TRBJ2-4
TGTGCCAGCAGTCGACTAGCGCGGGCCAAAAACATTCAGTACTTC
CASSRLARAKNIQYF
>TRBD1|TRBV7-9|.|TRBJ1-2
TGTGCCAGCAGCTTACCAGGGACAGGTGGCTACACCTTC
CASSLPGTGGYTF
>TRBD1|TRBV7-9|.|TRBJ2-7
TGTGCCAGCAGCTTAGCCCCTGGGACAGGGGACTCCTACGAGCAGTACTTC
CASSLAPGTGDSYEQYF
>TRBD2|TRBV10-1|.|TRBJ2-2
TGCGCCAGCAGTGAGTCCCGGGGAGGGACCGGGGAGCTGTTTTTT
CASSESRGGTGELFF
>TRBD1|TRBV5-1|.|TRBJ1-1
TGCGCCAGCAGCTCCCAAGGACAGGGGGTCACTGAAGCTTTCTTT
CASSSQGQGVTEAFF
>.|TRBV10-3|.|TRBJ2-1
TGTGCCATCAGTGAGACTAGAGGGGGGGGCTACAATGAGCAGTTCTTC
CAISETRGGGYNEQFF
>TRBD2|TRBV10-1|.|TRBJ2-7
TGCGCCAGCAGTAAGGGCGGGAGCTCCTACGAGCAGTACTTC
CASSKGGSSYEQYF
>TRBD2|TRBV19|.|TRBJ2-5
TGTGCCAGTAGTATCCTCGCGCCCCAGAGCGGGAAGGGGACCCAGTACTTC
CASSILAPQSGKGTQYF
>.|TRBV2|.|TRBJ1-5
TGTGCCAGCAGTGTTTGGACAGGCAATCAGCCCCAGCATTTT
CASSVWTGNQPQHF
>.|TRBV6-1|.|TRBJ1-1
TGTGCCAGCAGTGAAATTACTCAGACAGAAGCTTTCTTT
CASSEITQTEAFF
>TRBD2|TRBV3-1/TRBV3-2|.|TRBJ2-1
TGTGCCAGCAGCCAGTCTACTACTAGCGGGATTTACAATGAGCAGTTCTTC
CASSQSTTSGIYNEQFF
>.|TRBV5-4|.|TRBJ1-6
TGTGCCAGCAGCGCCTCATCCTGGTCGAGCTCCTATAATTCACCCCTCCACTTT
CASSASSWSSSYNSPLHF
>.|TRBV6-1|.|TRBJ2-7
TGTGCCAGCAGTGACCCCTTATACGAGCAGTACTTC
CASSDPLYEQYF
>TRBD1|TRBV10-3|.|TRBJ2-5
TGTGCCACCACCGGACAGGGGCTGGGAGGTCAAGAGACCCAGTACTTC
CATTGQGLGGQETQYF
>.|TRBV30|.|TRBJ1-3
TGTGCCTGGAGTGTACTAGTCGGAAACACCATATATTTT
CAWSVLVGNTIYF